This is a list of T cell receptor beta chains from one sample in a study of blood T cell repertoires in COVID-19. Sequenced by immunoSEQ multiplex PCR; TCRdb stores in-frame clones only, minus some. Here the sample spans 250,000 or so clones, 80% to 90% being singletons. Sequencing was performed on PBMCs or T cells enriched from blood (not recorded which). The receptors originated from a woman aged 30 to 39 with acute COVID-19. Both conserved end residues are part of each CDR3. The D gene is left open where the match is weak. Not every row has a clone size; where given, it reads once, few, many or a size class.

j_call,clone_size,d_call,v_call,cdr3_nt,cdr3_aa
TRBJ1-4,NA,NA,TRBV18,TGTGCCAGCTCACCACTTCTCAGGGATAGGCTGTTTTTT,CASSPLLRDRLFF
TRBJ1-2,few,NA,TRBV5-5,TGTGCCAGCAGCCTCGACACCTATGGCTACACCTTC,CASSLDTYGYTF
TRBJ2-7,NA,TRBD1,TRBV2,TGTGCCAGCGTTACAGGGGCCGACTACGAGCAGTACTTC,CASVTGADYEQYF
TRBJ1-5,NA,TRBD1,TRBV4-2,TGTGCCAGCAGACTAGGACAGGGTCAAAATCAGCCCCAGCATTTT,CASRLGQGQNQPQHF
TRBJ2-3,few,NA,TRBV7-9,TGTGCCAGCAGCCCAAAGCACCTAGGGGCGCAGTATTTT,CASSPKHLGAQYF
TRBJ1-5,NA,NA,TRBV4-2,TGTGCCAGCAGCCAAGGCTTTGTAAGCATCCCCCAGCATTTT,CASSQGFVSIPQHF
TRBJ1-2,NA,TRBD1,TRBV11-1,TGTGCCAGCAGGCCGGACAGGGTAAACTATGGCTACACCTTC,CASRPDRVNYGYTF
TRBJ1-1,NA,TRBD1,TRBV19,TGTGCCAGTAGTATTCGGGACAGGGGCACTGAAGCTTTCTTT,CASSIRDRGTEAFF
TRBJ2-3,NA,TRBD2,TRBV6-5,TGTGCCAGCAGTTACTCTCCGGGACTAGCGATAGATACGCAGTATTTT,CASSYSPGLAIDTQYF
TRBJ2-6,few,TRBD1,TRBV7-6,TGTGCCAGCAGCTTAGAAGGGGGCGCTGGGGCCAACGTCCTGACTTTC,CASSLEGGAGANVLTF
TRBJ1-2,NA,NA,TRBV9,TGTGCCAGCAGCCCCCAGCAGGGAATCTATGGCTACACCTTC,CASSPQQGIYGYTF
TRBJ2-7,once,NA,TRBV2,TGTGCCAGCAGTAGCCAGGCCGGGGTTATGGGGTACTTC,CASSSQAGVMGYF
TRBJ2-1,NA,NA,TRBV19,TGTGCCAGTAGTTTCCAGCGGGAGCAGTTCTTC,CASSFQREQFF
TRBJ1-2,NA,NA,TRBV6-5,TGTGCCAGCAGTTACTCGGAGGGGACCGGCTACACCTTC,CASSYSEGTGYTF
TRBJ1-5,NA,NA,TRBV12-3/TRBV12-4,TGTGCCAGCAGGGACACAGGGAATCAGCCCCAGCATTTT,CASRDTGNQPQHF
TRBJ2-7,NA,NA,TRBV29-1,TGCAGCGTTGAAGTTTCGAGAGCGGGTGAGCAGTACTTC,CSVEVSRAGEQYF
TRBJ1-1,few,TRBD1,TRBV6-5,TGTGCCAGCTTCCGGGTACAGGGGTTTTCGGAAGCTTTCTTT,CASFRVQGFSEAFF
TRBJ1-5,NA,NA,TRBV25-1,TGTGCCAGCAGTGAATCCCCCGGGTTCAATCAGCCCCAGCATTTT,CASSESPGFNQPQHF
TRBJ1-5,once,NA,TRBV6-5,TGTGCCAGCAGTTACTCGGGGGGAAGCAATCAGCCCCAGCATTTT,CASSYSGGSNQPQHF
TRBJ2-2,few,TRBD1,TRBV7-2,TGTGCCAGCAGCTTCGGGACAGGGGTCACCGGGGAGCTGTTTTTT,CASSFGTGVTGELFF
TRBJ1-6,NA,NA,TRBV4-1,TGCGCCAGCAGCCAAGATATGGCGGTCTCCTATAATTCACCCCTCCACTTT,CASSQDMAVSYNSPLHF
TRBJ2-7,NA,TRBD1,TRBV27,TGTGCCAGCGCCCCCGGGACAGTCTACGAGCAGTACTTC,CASAPGTVYEQYF
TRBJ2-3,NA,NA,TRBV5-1,TGCGCCAGCAGCTTCGCGGGGCCGAGCACAGATACGCAGTATTTT,CASSFAGPSTDTQYF
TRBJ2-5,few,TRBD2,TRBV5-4,TGTGCCAGCAGCCCACAGACTAGCACCCCTAGGGAGACCCAGTACTTC,CASSPQTSTPRETQYF
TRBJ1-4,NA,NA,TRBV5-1,TGCGCCAGCAGCTTGGCAGGGGCAAAAGAAAAACTGTTTTTT,CASSLAGAKEKLFF
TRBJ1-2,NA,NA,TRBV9,TGTGCCAGCAGCTCCCCCCGGCGGGATTCTTATAACTATGGCTACACCTTC,CASSSPRRDSYNYGYTF
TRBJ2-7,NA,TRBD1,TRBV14,TGTGCCAGCAGCCAACCGGGACAGGGGAGGCCCTACGAGCAGTACTTC,CASSQPGQGRPYEQYF
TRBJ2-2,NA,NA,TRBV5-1,TGCGCCAGCAGCCCCGCTGGGCTAGGGGCCGGGGAGCTGTTTTTT,CASSPAGLGAGELFF
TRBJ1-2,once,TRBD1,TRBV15,TGTGCCACCAGCACCTTTCAAACAGGGGCGGCGGGCTACACCTTC,CATSTFQTGAAGYTF
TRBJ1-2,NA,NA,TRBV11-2,TGTGCCAGCAGCCATTCAGGCGGCTACACCTTC,CASSHSGGYTF
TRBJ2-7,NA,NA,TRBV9,TGTGCCAGCAGCGTAGGGACGGGAGCGGACGAGCAGTACTTC,CASSVGTGADEQYF
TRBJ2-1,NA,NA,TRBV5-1,TGCGCCAGCAGCTCAGGGATGAGGACCTACAATGAGCAGTTCTTC,CASSSGMRTYNEQFF
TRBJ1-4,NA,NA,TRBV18,TGTGCCAGCTCACCGAACAGACCTGGGACTAATGAAAAACTGTTTTTT,CASSPNRPGTNEKLFF
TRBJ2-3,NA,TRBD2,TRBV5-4,TGTGCCAGCAGCTTGAAACTAGCGGCTTCCACAGATACGCAGTATTTT,CASSLKLAASTDTQYF
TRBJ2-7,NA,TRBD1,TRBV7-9,TGTGCCAGCAGCTTGGGACAGTTCTACGAGCAGTACTTC,CASSLGQFYEQYF
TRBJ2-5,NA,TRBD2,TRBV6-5,TGTGCCAGCAGGGGGGAGGGGCTACTGGGGGAGACCCAGTACTTC,CASRGEGLLGETQYF
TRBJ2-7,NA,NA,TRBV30,TGTGCCTGGAGTGTGACAGCCAACGAGCAGTACTTC,CAWSVTANEQYF
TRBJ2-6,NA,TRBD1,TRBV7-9,TGTGCCAGCATCCAAAGCCGCGGACAGGGGGCGAGTGGGGCCAACGTCCTGACTTTC,CASIQSRGQGASGANVLTF
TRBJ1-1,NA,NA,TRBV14,TGTGCCAGCAGCCAGCTACAGGGATGGACTGAAGCTTTCTTT,CASSQLQGWTEAFF
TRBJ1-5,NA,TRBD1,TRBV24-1,TGTGCCACCAGTGACCGGGACAGGGTCTGTCAGCCCCAGCATTTT,CATSDRDRVCQPQHF
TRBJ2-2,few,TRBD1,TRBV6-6,TGTGCCAGCAGTTACGGGACAGGGATCGGCGGGGAGCTGTTTTTT,CASSYGTGIGGELFF
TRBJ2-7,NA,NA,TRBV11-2,TGTGCCAGCAGCTCCGGGGGAGGGCGGTCAGGGGGCGGCGAGCAGTACTTC,CASSSGGGRSGGGEQYF
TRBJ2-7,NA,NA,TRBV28,TGTGCCAGCAGTTCGTCCTACGAGCAGTACTTC,CASSSSYEQYF
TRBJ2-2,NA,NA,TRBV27,TGTGCCAGCACCCGGGTGGCAGACAACACCGGGGAGCTGTTTTTT,CASTRVADNTGELFF
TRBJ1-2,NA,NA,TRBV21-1,TGTGCCAGCAGCCTTGACAGGGTTTATGGCTACACCTTC,CASSLDRVYGYTF
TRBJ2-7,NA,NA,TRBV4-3,TGCGCCAGCAGCCAAGGCAGGGGAAACTCCTACGAGCAGTACTTC,CASSQGRGNSYEQYF
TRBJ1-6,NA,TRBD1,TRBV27,TGTGCCAGCAGTTCGACAGGGCGCAATTCACCCCTCCACTTT,CASSSTGRNSPLHF
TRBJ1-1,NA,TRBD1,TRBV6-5,TGTGCCAGCAGTTACCTTCGGGGACAGGATGAAGCTTTCTTT,CASSYLRGQDEAFF
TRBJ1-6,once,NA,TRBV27,TGTGCCAGCAGTTTGCAGTCCCTCGGGGACTTCTCACCCCTCCACTTT,CASSLQSLGDFSPLHF
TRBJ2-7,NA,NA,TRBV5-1,TGCGCCAGCAGCTTAATAATGGGCCGCCGCTACGAGCAGTACTTC,CASSLIMGRRYEQYF
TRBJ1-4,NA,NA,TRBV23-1,TGCGCCAGCAGTCAATCAGGCCTCCAAAGAAAACCACCTCAACGCGGGGCTAATGAAAAACTGTTTTTT,CASSQSGLQRKPPQRGANEKLFF
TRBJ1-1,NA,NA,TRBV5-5,TGTGCCAGCAGCTTGGAAGGGGCGACTGAAGCTTTCTTT,CASSLEGATEAFF
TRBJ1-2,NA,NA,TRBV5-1,TGCGCCAGCAGCTTGGGACAGAGTATTTATGGCTACACCTTC,CASSLGQSIYGYTF
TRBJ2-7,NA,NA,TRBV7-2,TGTGCCTGTGAAGGGCAGGGCGATTACGAGCAGTACTTC,CACEGQGDYEQYF